The 2 T cell receptor beta chains presented below share a single source sample, sequenced in a study of metastatic and nonmetastatic thyroid tumors (TCRdb year 2020). No treatment had been received by any patient before thyroid surgery. Preparation of the library involved PCR. Sequencing was performed on an Illumina HiSeq 4000. Through fastp at Q25 and MiXCR, TCRdb rebuilt clones from the public reads, retaining in-frame beta chains. The sample table lists tens of thousands of clones, roughly 24% of them with a count of one. Together, the top ten hold roughly 5.6% of the sample. Specimen: blood. The source of these receptors is a female donor with papillary thyroid cancer or a benign thyroid nodule (not recorded which). Some clones in this sample may be carry-over from other donors' samples.

The V call is TRBV5-4, the J call TRBJ1-1; TRBD1 might be the D (6 bases). Trimming pared 10 bases from V and 6 bases from J, leaving 16 bases between. Germline V CDR1 and CDR2: SGHNT, YYREEE (reference sequence). CDR3 length equals 12 residues. CDR3 sequence reads: CAFLGGGPEAFF. The CDR3, as DNA: TGTGCCTTCCTCGGAGGGGGGCCTGAAGCTTTCTTT. The whole variable domain, filled in from reference TRBV5-4 and TRBJ1-1, reads ETGVTQSPTHLIKTRGQQVTLRCSSQSGHNTVSWYQQALGQGPQFIFQYYREEENGRGNFPPRFSGLQFPNYSSELNVNALELDDSALYLCAFLGGGPEAFFGQGTRLTVV.

This chain connects TRBV6-1 to TRBJ1-5; D is undetermined. Germline CDR1 is MNHNS and CDR2 is SASEGT. The V end was cut by 7 bases, the J end by 4 bases, with 14 bases between. This CDR3 is built from 14 residues. The CDR3 DNA reads TGTGCCAGCACCAAGGACGGTGCTAATCAGCCCCAGCATTTT. Translating it yields CASTKDGANQPQHF.